The source of this T cell receptor (beta chain) is a study of CD8 T cells in ankylosing spondylitis. Whole-study results and caveats: Typical of ankylosing spondylitis blood, it appeared, was a TCR beta motif of roughly eight highly homologous variants.

This clonotype was found many times. What it binds is unknown. Quantitative 5'-RACE with molecular barcodes was used to make the TCR beta libraries. TCRdb used MiXCR to reprocess the 5' RACE reads, holding one entry per CDR3 protein. The sample records about 540,000 distinct CDR3 sequences, approximately 11% being singletons. The CDR3 is made up of 13 amino acids. Germline-derived CDR1 and CDR2 are LGHDT and YNNKEL (reference sequence). Trimming removed 3 bases from V and 0 bases from J, with 3 bases in between. Sequencing input: blood, either unsorted or a sorted T cell fraction (not recorded which). The receptor was isolated from a male donor with ankylosing spondylitis. The chain recombines TRBV3-1 with TRBJ1-5, with D unresolved. This CDR3 reads CASSQSSNQPQHF. The CDR3 DNA follows: TGTGCCAGCAGCCAGTCTAGCAATCAGCCCCAGCATTTT.